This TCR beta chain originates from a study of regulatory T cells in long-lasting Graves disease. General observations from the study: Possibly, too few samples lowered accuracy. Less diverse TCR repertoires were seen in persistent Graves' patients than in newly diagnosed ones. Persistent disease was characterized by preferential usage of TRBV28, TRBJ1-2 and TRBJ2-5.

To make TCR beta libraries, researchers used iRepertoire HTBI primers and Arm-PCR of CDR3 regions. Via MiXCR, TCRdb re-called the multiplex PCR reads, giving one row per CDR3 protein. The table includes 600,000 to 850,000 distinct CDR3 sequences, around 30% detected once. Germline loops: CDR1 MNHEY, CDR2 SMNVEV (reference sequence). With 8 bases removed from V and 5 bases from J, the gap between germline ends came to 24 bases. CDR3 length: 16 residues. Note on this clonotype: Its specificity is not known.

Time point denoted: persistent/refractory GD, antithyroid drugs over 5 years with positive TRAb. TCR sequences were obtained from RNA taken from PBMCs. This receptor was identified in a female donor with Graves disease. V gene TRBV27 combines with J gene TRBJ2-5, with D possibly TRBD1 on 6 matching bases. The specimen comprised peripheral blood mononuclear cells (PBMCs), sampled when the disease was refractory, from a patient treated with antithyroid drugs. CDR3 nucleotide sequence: TGTGCCAGCCGATTAGAGGGGGTGGCAGGCCATGAGACCCAGTACTTC. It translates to CASRLEGVAGHETQYF.